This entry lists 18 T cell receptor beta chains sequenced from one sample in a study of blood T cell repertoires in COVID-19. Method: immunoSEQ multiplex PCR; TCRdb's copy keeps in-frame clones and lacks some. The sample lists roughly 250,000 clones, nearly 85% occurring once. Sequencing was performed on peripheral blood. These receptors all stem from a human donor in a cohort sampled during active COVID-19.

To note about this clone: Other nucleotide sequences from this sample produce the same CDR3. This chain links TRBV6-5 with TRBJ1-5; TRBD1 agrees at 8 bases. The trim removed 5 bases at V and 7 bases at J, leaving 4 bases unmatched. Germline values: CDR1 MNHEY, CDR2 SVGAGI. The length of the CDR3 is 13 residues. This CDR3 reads CASSRTGGQPQHF. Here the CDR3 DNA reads TGTGCCAGCAGTCGAACAGGGGGACAGCCCCAGCATTTT.

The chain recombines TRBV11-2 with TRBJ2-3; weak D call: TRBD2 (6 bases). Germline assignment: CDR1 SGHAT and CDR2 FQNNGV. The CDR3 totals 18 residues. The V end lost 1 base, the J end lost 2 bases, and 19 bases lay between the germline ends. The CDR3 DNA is TGTGCCAGCAGCTTAGGTCGACTAGATTTAGTGGTCACAGATACGCAGTATTTT. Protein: CASSLGRLDLVVTDTQYF.

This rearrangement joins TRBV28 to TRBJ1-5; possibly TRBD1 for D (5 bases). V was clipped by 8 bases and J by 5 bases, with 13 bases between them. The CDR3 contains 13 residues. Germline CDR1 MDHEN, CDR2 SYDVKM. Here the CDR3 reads CASGGREHQPQHF. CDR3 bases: TGTGCCAGCGGGGGACGGGAGCATCAGCCCCAGCATTTT.

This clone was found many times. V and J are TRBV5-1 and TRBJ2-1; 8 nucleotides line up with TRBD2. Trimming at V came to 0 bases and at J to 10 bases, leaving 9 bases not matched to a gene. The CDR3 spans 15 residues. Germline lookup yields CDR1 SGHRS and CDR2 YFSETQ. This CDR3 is CASSLDGGGTAEQFF. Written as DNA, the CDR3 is TGCGCCAGCAGCTTGGACGGCGGGGGGACTGCCGAGCAGTTCTTC. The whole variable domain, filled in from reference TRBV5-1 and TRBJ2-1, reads KAGVTQTPRYLIKTRGQQVTLSCSPISGHRSVSWYQQTPGQGLQFLFEYFSETQRNKGNFPGRFSGRQFSNSRSEMNVSTLELGDSALYLCASSLDGGGTAEQFFGPGTRLTVL.

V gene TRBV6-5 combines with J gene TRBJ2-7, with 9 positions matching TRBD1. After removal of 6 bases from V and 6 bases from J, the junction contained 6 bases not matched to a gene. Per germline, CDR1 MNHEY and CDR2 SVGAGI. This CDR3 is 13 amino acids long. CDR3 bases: TGTGCCAGCAGAACCGGGACAGGGAGCGAGCAGTACTTC. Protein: CASRTGTGSEQYF.

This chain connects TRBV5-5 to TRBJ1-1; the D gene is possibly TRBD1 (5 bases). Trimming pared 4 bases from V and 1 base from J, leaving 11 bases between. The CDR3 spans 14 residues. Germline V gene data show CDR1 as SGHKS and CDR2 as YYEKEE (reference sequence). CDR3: CASSMKTANTEAFF. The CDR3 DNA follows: TGTGCCAGCAGCATGAAGACAGCGAACACTGAAGCTTTCTTT.

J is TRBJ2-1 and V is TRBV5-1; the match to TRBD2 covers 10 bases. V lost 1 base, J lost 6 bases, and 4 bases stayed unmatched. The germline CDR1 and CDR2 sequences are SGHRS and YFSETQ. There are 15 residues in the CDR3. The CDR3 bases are TGCGCCAGCAGCTTGACAGCGGGGGGGCTCAATGAGCAGTTCTTC. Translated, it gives CASSLTAGGLNEQFF.

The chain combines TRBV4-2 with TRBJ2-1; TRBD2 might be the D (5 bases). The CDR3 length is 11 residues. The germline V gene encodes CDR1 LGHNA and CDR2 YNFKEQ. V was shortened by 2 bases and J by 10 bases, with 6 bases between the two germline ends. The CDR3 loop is CASSQTREQFF. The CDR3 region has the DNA TGTGCCAGCAGCCAAACTAGGGAGCAGTTCTTC.

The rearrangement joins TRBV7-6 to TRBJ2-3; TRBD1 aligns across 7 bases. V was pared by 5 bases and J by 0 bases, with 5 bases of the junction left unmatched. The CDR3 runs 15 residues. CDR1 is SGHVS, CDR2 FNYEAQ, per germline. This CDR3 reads CASSTGQLSTDTQYF. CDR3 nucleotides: TGTGCCAGCAGCACGGGACAGCTTAGCACAGATACGCAGTATTTT. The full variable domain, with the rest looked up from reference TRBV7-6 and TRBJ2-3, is GAGVSQSPRYKVTKRGQDVALRCDPISGHVSLYWYRQALGQGPEFLTYFNYEAQQDKSGLPNDRFSAERPEGSISTLTIQRTEQRDSAMYRCASSTGQLSTDTQYFGPGTRLTVL.

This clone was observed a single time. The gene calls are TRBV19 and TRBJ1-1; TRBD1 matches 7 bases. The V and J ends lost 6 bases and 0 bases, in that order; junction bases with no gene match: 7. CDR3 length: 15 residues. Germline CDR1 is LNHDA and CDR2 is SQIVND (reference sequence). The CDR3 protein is CASSGVGQVNTEAFF. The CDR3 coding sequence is TGTGCCAGTAGCGGGGTAGGACAGGTGAACACTGAAGCTTTCTTT.

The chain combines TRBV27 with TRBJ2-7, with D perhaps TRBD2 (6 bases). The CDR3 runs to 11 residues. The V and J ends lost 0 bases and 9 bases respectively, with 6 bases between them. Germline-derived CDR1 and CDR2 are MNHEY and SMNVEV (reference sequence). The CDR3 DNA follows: TGTGCCAGCAGTTTATCGGGGGGGCAGTACTTC. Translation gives CASSLSGGQYF.

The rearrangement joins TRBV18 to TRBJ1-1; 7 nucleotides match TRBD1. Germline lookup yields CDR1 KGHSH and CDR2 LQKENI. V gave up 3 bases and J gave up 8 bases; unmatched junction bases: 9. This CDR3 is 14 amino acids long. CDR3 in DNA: TGTGCCAGCTCACCTCGACAGGGTGTCAGCGAAGCTTTCTTT. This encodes CASSPRQGVSEAFF.

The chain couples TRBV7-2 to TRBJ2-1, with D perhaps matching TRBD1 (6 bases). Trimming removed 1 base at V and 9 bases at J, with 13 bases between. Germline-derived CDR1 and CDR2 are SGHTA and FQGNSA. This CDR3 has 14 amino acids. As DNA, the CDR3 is TGTGCCAGCAGCTTAGAAGGGAAGGGGGTTGAGCAGTTCTTC. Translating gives CASSLEGKGVEQFF.

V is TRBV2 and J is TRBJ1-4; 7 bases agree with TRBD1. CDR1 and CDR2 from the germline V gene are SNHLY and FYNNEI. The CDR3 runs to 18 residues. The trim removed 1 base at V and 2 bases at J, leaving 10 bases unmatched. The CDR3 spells CASSEGAGRGTTNEKLFF. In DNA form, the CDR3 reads TGTGCCAGCAGTGAAGGAGCGGGCAGGGGGACCACTAATGAAAAACTGTTTTTT.

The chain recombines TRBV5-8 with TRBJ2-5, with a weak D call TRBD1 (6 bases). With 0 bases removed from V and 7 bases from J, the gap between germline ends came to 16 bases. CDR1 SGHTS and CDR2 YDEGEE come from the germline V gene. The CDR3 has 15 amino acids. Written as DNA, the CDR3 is TGTGCCAGCAGCTTGGCCCGTGGGGCAGGGGCGACCCAGTACTTC. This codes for CASSLARGAGATQYF.

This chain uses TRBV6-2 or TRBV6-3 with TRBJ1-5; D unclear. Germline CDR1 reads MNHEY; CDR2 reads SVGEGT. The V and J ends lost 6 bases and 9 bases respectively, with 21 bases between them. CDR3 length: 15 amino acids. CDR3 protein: CASSPSHGYSGPQHF. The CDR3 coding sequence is TGTGCCAGCAGCCCCTCACACGGGTACTCGGGGCCCCAGCATTTT.

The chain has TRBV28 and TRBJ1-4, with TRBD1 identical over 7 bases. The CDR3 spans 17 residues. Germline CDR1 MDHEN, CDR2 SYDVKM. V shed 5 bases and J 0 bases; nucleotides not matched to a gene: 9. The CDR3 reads CASSTVHRGPTNEKLFF. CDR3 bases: TGTGCCAGCAGTACGGTTCACAGGGGCCCAACTAATGAAAAACTGTTTTTT.

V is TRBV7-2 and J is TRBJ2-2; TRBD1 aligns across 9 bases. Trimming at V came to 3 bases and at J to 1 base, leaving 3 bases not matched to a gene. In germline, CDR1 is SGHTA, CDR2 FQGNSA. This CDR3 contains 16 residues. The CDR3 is CASSFRTGVNTGELFF. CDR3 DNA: TGTGCCAGCAGCTTCCGGACAGGGGTGAACACCGGGGAGCTGTTTTTT.